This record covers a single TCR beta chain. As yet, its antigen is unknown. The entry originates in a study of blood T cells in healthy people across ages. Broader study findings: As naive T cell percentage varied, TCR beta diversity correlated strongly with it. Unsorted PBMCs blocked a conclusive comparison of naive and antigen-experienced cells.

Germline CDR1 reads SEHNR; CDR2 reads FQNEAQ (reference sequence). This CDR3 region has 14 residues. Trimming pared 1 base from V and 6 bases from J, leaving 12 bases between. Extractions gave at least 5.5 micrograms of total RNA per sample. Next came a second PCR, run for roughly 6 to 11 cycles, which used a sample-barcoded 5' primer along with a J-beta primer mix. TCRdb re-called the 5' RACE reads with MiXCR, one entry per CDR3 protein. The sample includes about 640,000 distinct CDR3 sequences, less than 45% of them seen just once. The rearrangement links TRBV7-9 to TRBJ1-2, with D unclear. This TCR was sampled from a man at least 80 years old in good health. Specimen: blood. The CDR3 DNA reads TGTGCCAGCAGCTTAGGAGAGGCCCCAAATGGCTACACCTTC. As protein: CASSLGEAPNGYTF.